The clone carrying this T cell receptor beta chain was detected ten times or more. The sample originates from a study of T cells in Graves' hyperthyroidism and ophthalmopathy. Trimming removed 1 base from V and 6 bases from J, with 10 bases in between. CDR3 length: 12 amino acids. Germline V gene sequence: CDR1 DFQATT, CDR2 SNEGSKA (reference sequence). The TCR beta CDR3 regions underwent amplification using RNA transcripts as the source. HTBI primers were employed in a first-round RT-PCR of the TCR CDR3. TCRdb passed the multiplex PCR reads through MiXCR, listing each CDR3 protein once. The table has 400,000 to 600,000 distinct CDR3 sequences, around 16% seen once.

The receptor was isolated from a woman aged 25-40 years with Graves' ophthalmopathy. The specimen sequenced was blood. V usage is TRBV20-1 and J usage is TRBJ2-7, with TRBD1 as a possible D gene (5 bases). For the CDR3, the DNA is TGCAGTGCTAGAGCAGGGATCTCCGAGCAGTACTTC. Its translation: CSARAGISEQYF.